This T cell receptor beta chain was recorded in a study of cytomegalovirus exposure and HLA in healthy donors. The germline CDR1 and CDR2 sequences are SGHTA and FQGNSA. Trimming removed 5 bases at V and 8 bases at J, with 19 bases between. The CDR3 consists of 15 residues. Primers for the PCR totalled 60 Vbeta and 13 Jbeta. Measured with immunoSEQ multiplex PCR; TCRdb has only the in-frame clones, and not every one. The data show under 200,000 clones, with 75% seen just once and less than 3% held by the top ten. Comment on this clone: Its antigen is undetermined.

Whole-study findings and limits: With DRB1 most and HLA-C fewest, TCR association rates differed between HLA loci in a later analysis. Analysis performed later showed TCR beta chains linked to HLA being more clonally expanded than equally common others.

V is TRBV7-2 and J is TRBJ2-1, with D possibly being TRBD2 (6 bases). The clonotype was recovered from a female donor in good health and CMV-seronegative. The sequenced sample was PBMCs. Written as DNA, the CDR3 is TGTGCCAGCAGCCCCGAAGAGCGGGTCGGACATGAGCAGTTCTTC. This codes for CASSPEERVGHEQFF. Based on the CDR3 plus reference TRBV7-2 and TRBJ2-1, the full variable domain is GAGVSQSPSNKVTEKGKDVELRCDPISGHTALYWYRQSLGQGLEFLIYFQGNSAPDKSGLPSDRFSAERTGGSVSTLTIQRTQQEDSAVYLCASSPEERVGHEQFFGPGTRLTVL.